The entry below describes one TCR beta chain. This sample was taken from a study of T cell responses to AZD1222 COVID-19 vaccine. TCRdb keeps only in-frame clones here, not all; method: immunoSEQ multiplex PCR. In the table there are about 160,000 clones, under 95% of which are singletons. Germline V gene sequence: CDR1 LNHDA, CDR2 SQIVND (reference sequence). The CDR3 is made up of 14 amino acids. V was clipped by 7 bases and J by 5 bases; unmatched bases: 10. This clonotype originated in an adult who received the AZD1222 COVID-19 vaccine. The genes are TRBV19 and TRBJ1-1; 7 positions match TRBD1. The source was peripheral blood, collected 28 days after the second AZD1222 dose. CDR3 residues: CASIETGRRTEAFF. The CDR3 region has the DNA TGTGCCAGTATAGAGACAGGGAGGCGGACTGAAGCTTTCTTT.